The rows below give T cell receptor beta chains drawn from one sample of a study of T cell responses to AZD1222 COVID-19 vaccine. Some clones are missing from TCRdb's copy, which holds only in-frame ones; the method was immunoSEQ multiplex PCR. The sample lists 95,000 to 150,000 clones, about nine tenths seen once, with around 0.96% in the top ten. This specimen consisted of peripheral blood, obtained on day 0 of AZD1222 vaccination. The receptors shown here come from an adult in good health. Both conserved end residues are part of each CDR3. The order of the fields is V gene, clone size, CDR3 length, D gene, J gene, CDR3 protein, CDR3 DNA. The D gene is left open where the match is weak. Only part of the rows carry a size: once, few, many, or a class if the clone is expanded.

V: TRBV30
size: NA
length: 15
D: NA
J: TRBJ2-4
CDR3: CAWSGKEAQTNIQYF
DNA: TGTGCCTGGAGTGGAAAGGAAGCCCAAACAAACATTCAGTACTTC

V: TRBV2
size: NA
length: 21
D: NA
J: TRBJ2-7
CDR3: CASSEPHAPSDAPGGGYEQYF
DNA: TGTGCCAGCAGTGAGCCTCACGCCCCCTCAGATGCCCCAGGGGGAGGGTACGAGCAGTACTTC

V: TRBV7-9
size: once
length: 16
D: TRBD2
J: TRBJ2-1
CDR3: CASSQLAVSSYNEQFF
DNA: TGTGCCAGCAGCCAACTAGCGGTTAGCTCCTACAATGAGCAGTTCTTC

V: TRBV28
size: NA
length: 13
D: NA
J: TRBJ1-2
CDR3: CASEEGSNYGYTF
DNA: TGTGCCAGCGAGGAGGGATCTAACTATGGCTACACCTTC

V: TRBV10-3
size: NA
length: 14
D: NA
J: TRBJ1-5
CDR3: CAIKTAGDNQPQHF
DNA: TGTGCCATCAAAACGGCAGGAGACAATCAGCCCCAGCATTTT

V: TRBV19
size: once
length: 16
D: TRBD2
J: TRBJ2-2
CDR3: CASSIRSGSWTGELFF
DNA: TGTGCCAGTAGTATCCGTAGCGGGAGTTGGACCGGGGAGCTGTTTTTT

V: TRBV29-1
size: NA
length: 12
D: NA
J: TRBJ2-1
CDR3: CSVERRRWEQFF
DNA: TGCAGCGTTGAGAGGCGGAGGTGGGAGCAGTTCTTC

V: TRBV27
size: NA
length: 15
D: TRBD2
J: TRBJ2-7
CDR3: CASSFVGLAGDTEYF
DNA: TGTGCCAGCAGTTTTGTGGGACTAGCGGGAGATACCGAGTACTTC

V: TRBV5-1
size: NA
length: 17
D: TRBD2
J: TRBJ2-1
CDR3: CASSLDIPVAGYNEQFF
DNA: TGCGCCAGCAGCTTGGACATTCCGGTAGCGGGATACAATGAGCAGTTCTTC

V: TRBV3-1/TRBV3-2
size: NA
length: 13
D: NA
J: TRBJ1-5
CDR3: CASSVEGDQPQHF
DNA: TGTGCCAGCAGCGTCGAGGGGGATCAGCCCCAGCATTTT

V: TRBV7-9
size: NA
length: 17
D: NA
J: TRBJ2-1
CDR3: CASSLRGARITYNEQFF
DNA: TGTGCCAGCAGCTTAAGGGGCGCCCGAATCACCTACAATGAGCAGTTCTTC

V: TRBV5-4
size: NA
length: 13
D: NA
J: TRBJ2-1
CDR3: CASSGGFYNEQFF
DNA: TGTGCCAGCAGCGGGGGGTTCTACAATGAGCAGTTCTTC

V: TRBV18
size: NA
length: 11
D: NA
J: TRBJ2-4
CDR3: CASSPGNIQYF
DNA: TGTGCCAGCTCACCAGGGAACATTCAGTACTTC

V: TRBV5-5
size: NA
length: 15
D: NA
J: TRBJ2-1
CDR3: CASSPRDFSYNEQFF
DNA: TGTGCCAGCAGCCCGCGGGACTTCTCCTACAATGAGCAGTTCTTC

V: TRBV5-6
size: NA
length: 17
D: NA
J: TRBJ1-6
CDR3: CASSGPEKSSYNSPLHF
DNA: TGTGCCAGCAGCGGACCGGAGAAGAGCTCCTATAATTCACCCCTCCACTTT

V: TRBV4-2
size: NA
length: 16
D: NA
J: TRBJ2-7
CDR3: CASSQVSLSGEGEQYF
DNA: TGTGCCAGCAGCCAAGTTTCCCTTTCCGGAGAGGGCGAGCAGTACTTC

V: TRBV7-3
size: NA
length: 15
D: TRBD2
J: TRBJ2-2
CDR3: CASSSLAGNTGELFF
DNA: TGTGCCAGCAGCTCTCTAGCGGGAAACACCGGGGAGCTGTTTTTT

V: TRBV6-5
size: NA
length: 13
D: TRBD2
J: TRBJ2-1
CDR3: CATPSGDYNEQFF
DNA: TGTGCCACTCCTAGCGGAGATTACAATGAGCAGTTCTTC

V: TRBV7-9
size: NA
length: 15
D: NA
J: TRBJ2-5
CDR3: CASSLTWVGQETQYF
DNA: TGTGCCAGCAGCTTAACTTGGGTAGGGCAAGAGACCCAGTACTTC

V: TRBV19
size: NA
length: 16
D: NA
J: TRBJ2-1
CDR3: CASSPSSASSYNEQFF
DNA: TGTGCCAGTAGTCCTTCTAGCGCCAGCTCCTACAATGAGCAGTTCTTC

V: TRBV5-1
size: NA
length: 13
D: NA
J: TRBJ2-7
CDR3: CASSLKRVDEQYF
DNA: TGCGCCAGCAGCTTGAAAAGGGTCGACGAGCAGTACTTC

V: TRBV6-5
size: once
length: 14
D: NA
J: TRBJ2-5
CDR3: CASSYSWGGRTQYF
DNA: TGTGCCAGCAGTTACTCGTGGGGTGGAAGGACCCAGTACTTC

V: TRBV4-1
size: NA
length: 14
D: TRBD1
J: TRBJ2-3
CDR3: CASRTGQSTDTQYF
DNA: TGCGCCAGCAGGACGGGACAGTCTACAGATACGCAGTATTTT

V: TRBV2
size: NA
length: 14
D: NA
J: TRBJ2-3
CDR3: CASRSWTSTDTQYF
DNA: TGTGCCAGCAGGTCTTGGACTAGCACAGATACGCAGTATTTT

V: TRBV18
size: NA
length: 14
D: NA
J: TRBJ1-4
CDR3: CASSRAGADEKLFF
DNA: TGTGCCAGCTCACGGGCGGGTGCAGATGAAAAACTGTTTTTT

V: TRBV18
size: NA
length: 17
D: NA
J: TRBJ1-6
CDR3: CASSSTRESSYNSPLHF
DNA: TGTGCCAGCTCATCGACACGGGAAAGCTCCTATAATTCACCCCTCCACTTT

V: TRBV7-6
size: NA
length: 12
D: NA
J: TRBJ2-3
CDR3: CASSLRTDTQYF
DNA: TGTGCCAGCAGCTTAAGGACAGATACGCAGTATTTT

V: TRBV4-1
size: NA
length: 15
D: TRBD1
J: TRBJ1-5
CDR3: CASRPEIQGNQPQHF
DNA: TGCGCCAGCAGACCGGAGATACAGGGGAATCAGCCCCAGCATTTT

V: TRBV10-3
size: once
length: 14
D: TRBD2
J: TRBJ2-3
CDR3: CATSGTSGRDTQYF
DNA: TGTGCCACCAGTGGCACTAGCGGGAGGGATACGCAGTATTTT

V: TRBV6-6
size: NA
length: 16
D: TRBD1
J: TRBJ2-2
CDR3: CASSYGQGVYTGELFF
DNA: TGTGCCAGCAGTTACGGACAGGGGGTATATACCGGGGAGCTGTTTTTT

V: TRBV12-3/TRBV12-4
size: NA
length: 13
D: NA
J: TRBJ1-4
CDR3: CASSLMGSEKLFF
DNA: TGTGCCAGCAGTTTGATGGGGAGCGAAAAACTGTTTTTT

V: TRBV12-3/TRBV12-4
size: once
length: 13
D: NA
J: TRBJ2-1
CDR3: CASSLEMGNEQFF
DNA: TGTGCCAGCAGTCTCGAGATGGGCAATGAGCAGTTCTTC

V: TRBV9
size: NA
length: 15
D: NA
J: TRBJ2-1
CDR3: CASSVRSGSYNEQFF
DNA: TGTGCCAGCAGCGTACGGTCGGGATCTTACAATGAGCAGTTCTTC

V: TRBV7-2
size: NA
length: 15
D: TRBD1
J: TRBJ2-1
CDR3: CASSLFRGLYNEQFF
DNA: TGTGCCAGCAGCTTATTCAGGGGGCTCTACAATGAGCAGTTCTTC

V: TRBV9
size: NA
length: 14
D: NA
J: TRBJ1-6
CDR3: CASSLAGDNSPLHF
DNA: TGTGCCAGCAGCCTGGCAGGGGATAATTCACCCCTCCACTTT

V: TRBV7-9
size: NA
length: 11
D: NA
J: TRBJ2-7
CDR3: CASSLIGEQYF
DNA: TGTGCCAGCAGCTTAATAGGCGAGCAGTACTTC

V: TRBV7-2
size: NA
length: 13
D: TRBD2
J: TRBJ2-3
CDR3: CASSPHLAGEQYF
DNA: TGTGCCAGCAGCCCACACCTAGCGGGAGAGCAGTATTTT

V: TRBV5-8
size: NA
length: 13
D: NA
J: TRBJ1-1
CDR3: CASSPATWGRAFF
DNA: TGTGCCAGCAGCCCCGCCACGTGGGGGCGAGCTTTCTTT

V: TRBV19
size: NA
length: 14
D: NA
J: TRBJ2-6
CDR3: CATGGYSGANVLTF
DNA: TGTGCCACCGGGGGCTACTCTGGGGCCAACGTCCTGACTTTC

V: TRBV5-1
size: NA
length: 14
D: NA
J: TRBJ1-3
CDR3: CASSLDRTGNTIYF
DNA: TGCGCCAGCAGCTTGGACAGGACTGGAAACACCATATATTTT

V: TRBV2
size: NA
length: 13
D: NA
J: TRBJ2-1
CDR3: CARTGGSRYEQFF
DNA: TGTGCCAGAACTGGGGGGAGTAGGTATGAGCAGTTCTTC

V: TRBV6-5
size: NA
length: 16
D: NA
J: TRBJ2-2
CDR3: CASSYTLGGGTGELFF
DNA: TGTGCCAGCAGTTACACCCTCGGGGGAGGCACCGGGGAGCTGTTTTTT

V: TRBV27
size: NA
length: 14
D: NA
J: TRBJ1-1
CDR3: CASRLRGRDTEAFF
DNA: TGTGCCAGCAGGCTCAGGGGCCGGGACACTGAAGCTTTCTTT

V: TRBV12-3/TRBV12-4
size: few
length: 12
D: NA
J: TRBJ2-3
CDR3: CASSLKVYTQYF
DNA: TGTGCCAGCAGTTTAAAGGTCTATACGCAGTATTTT

V: TRBV12-3/TRBV12-4
size: NA
length: 12
D: NA
J: TRBJ1-2
CDR3: CASTQGELSYTF
DNA: TGTGCCAGCACTCAAGGAGAACTGAGCTACACCTTC